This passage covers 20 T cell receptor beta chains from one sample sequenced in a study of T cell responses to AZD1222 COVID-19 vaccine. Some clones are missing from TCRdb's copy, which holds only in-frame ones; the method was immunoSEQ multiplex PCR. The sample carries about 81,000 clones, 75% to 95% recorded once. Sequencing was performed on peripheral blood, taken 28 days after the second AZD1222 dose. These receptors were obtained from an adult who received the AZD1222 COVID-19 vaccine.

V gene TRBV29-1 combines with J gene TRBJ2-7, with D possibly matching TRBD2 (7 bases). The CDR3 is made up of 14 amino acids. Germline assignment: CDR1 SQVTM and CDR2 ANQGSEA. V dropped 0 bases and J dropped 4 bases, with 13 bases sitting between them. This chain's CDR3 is CSVEDGRGKYEQYF. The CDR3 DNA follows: TGCAGCGTTGAAGATGGGAGGGGGAAGTACGAGCAGTACTTC.

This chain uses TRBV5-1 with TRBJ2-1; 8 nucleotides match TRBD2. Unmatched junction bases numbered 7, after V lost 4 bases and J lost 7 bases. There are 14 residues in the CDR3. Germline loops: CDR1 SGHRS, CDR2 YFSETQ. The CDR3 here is CASSLGREDNEQFF. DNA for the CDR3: TGCGCCAGCAGCCTGGGGCGGGAGGATAATGAGCAGTTCTTC.

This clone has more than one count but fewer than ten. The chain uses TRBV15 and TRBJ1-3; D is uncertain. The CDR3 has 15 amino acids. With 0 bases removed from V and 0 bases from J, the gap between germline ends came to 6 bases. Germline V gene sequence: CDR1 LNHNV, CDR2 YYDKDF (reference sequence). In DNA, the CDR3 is TGTGCCACCAGCAGAGAAATCGACTCTGGAAACACCATATATTTT. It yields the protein CATSREIDSGNTIYF.

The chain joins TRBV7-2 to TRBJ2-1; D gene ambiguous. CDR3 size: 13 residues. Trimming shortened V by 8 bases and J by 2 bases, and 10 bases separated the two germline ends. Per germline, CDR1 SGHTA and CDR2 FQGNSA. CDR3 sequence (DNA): TGTGCCAGCCAGGAGCGCACCTACAATGAGCAGTTCTTC. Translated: CASQERTYNEQFF.

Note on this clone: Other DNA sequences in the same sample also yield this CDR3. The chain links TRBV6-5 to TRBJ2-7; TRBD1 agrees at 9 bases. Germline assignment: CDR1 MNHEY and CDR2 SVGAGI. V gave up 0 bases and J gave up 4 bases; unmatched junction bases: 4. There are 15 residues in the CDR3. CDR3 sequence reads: CASSYSGQGAYEQYF. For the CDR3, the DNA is TGTGCCAGCAGTTACTCGGGACAGGGTGCTTACGAGCAGTACTTC.

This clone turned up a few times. This chain's CDR3 is CASSTDRITGELFF. Written as DNA, the CDR3 is TGCGCCAGCAGCACGGACAGAATCACCGGGGAGCTGTTTTTT. The chain recombines TRBV5-1 with TRBJ2-2; a possible D gene is TRBD1 (6 bases). This CDR3 is 14 amino acids long. Trimming left V 4 bases short and J 4 bases short, with 11 bases between. Germline V CDR1 and CDR2: SGHRS, YFSETQ. Looking up the rest from reference TRBV5-1 and TRBJ2-2 gives the full variable domain: KAGVTQTPRYLIKTRGQQVTLSCSPISGHRSVSWYQQTPGQGLQFLFEYFSETQRNKGNFPGRFSGRQFSNSRSEMNVSTLELGDSALYLCASSTDRITGELFFGEGSRLTVL.

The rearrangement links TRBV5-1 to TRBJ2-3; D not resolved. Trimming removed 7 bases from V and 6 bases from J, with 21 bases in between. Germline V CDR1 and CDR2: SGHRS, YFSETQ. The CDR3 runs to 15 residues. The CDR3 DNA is TGCGCCAGCGCACAAAACGGCAACGGCGCCGATACGCAGTATTTT. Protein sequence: CASAQNGNGADTQYF.

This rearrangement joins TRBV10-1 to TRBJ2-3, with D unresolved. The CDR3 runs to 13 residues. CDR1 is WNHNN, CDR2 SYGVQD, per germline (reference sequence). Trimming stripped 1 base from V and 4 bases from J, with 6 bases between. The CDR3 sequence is CASSELTADTQYF. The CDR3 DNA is TGCGCCAGCAGTGAGTTGACTGCAGATACGCAGTATTTT.

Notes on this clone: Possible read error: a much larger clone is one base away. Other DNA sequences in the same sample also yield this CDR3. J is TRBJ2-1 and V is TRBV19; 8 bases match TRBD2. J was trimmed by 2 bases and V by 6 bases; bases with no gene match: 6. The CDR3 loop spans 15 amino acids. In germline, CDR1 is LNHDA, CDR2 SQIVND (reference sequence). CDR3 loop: CASSELADTYNEQFF. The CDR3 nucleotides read TGTGCCAGTAGCGAACTAGCGGATACCTACAATGAGCAGTTCTTC.

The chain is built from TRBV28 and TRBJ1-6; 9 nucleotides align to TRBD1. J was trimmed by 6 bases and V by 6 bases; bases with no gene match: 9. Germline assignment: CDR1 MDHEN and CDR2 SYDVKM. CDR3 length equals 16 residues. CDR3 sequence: CASRGDRVNINSPLHF. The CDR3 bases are TGTGCCAGCAGGGGGGACAGGGTGAATATTAATTCACCCCTCCACTTT.

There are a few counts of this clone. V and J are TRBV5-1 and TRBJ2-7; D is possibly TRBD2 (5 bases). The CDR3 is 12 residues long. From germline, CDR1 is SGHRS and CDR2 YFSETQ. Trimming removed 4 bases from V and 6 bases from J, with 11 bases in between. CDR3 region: CASSDGNREQYF. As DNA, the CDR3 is TGCGCCAGCAGCGACGGGAATCGCGAGCAGTACTTC.

CDR3 sequence (DNA): TGTGCCAGCAGCTTTCCCCCTGCCACCGGGACTAGCGGGTGGCGCCTCTACGAGCAGTACTTC. Encoded protein: CASSFPPATGTSGWRLYEQYF. The rearrangement uses TRBV7-3 and TRBJ2-7; 12 bases are a match to TRBD2. Unmatched junction bases numbered 21, after V lost 3 bases and J lost 3 bases. Germline V gives CDR1 SGHTA, CDR2 FQGTGA. This CDR3 is 21 amino acids long.

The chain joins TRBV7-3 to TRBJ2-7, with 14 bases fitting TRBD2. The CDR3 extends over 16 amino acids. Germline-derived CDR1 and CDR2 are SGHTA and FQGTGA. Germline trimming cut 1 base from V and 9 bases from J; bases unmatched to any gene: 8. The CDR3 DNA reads TGTGCCAGCAGCTTAAGTCCGGGACTAGCGGGAGTGGTGCAGTACTTC. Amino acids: CASSLSPGLAGVVQYF.

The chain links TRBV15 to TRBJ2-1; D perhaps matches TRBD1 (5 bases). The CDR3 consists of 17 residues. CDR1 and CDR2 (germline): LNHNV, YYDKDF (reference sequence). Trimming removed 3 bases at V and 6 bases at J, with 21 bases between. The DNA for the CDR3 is TGTGCCACCAGCAGGGGATTGGGGCCAAGTCGGGCCAATGAGCAGTTCTTC. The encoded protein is CATSRGLGPSRANEQFF.

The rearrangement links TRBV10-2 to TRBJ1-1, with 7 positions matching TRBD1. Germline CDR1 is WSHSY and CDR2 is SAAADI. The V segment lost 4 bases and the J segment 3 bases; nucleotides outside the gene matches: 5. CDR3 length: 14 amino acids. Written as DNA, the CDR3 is TGCGCCAGCAGTGGCCACAGGGGAGACACTGAAGCTTTCTTT. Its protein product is CASSGHRGDTEAFF.

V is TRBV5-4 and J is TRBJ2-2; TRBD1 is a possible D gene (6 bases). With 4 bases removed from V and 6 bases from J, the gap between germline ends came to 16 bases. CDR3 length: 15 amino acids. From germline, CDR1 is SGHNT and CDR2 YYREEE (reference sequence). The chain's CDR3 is CASSPAGQLAGELFF. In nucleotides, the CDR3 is TGTGCCAGCAGCCCAGCCGGACAGTTGGCCGGGGAGCTGTTTTTT.

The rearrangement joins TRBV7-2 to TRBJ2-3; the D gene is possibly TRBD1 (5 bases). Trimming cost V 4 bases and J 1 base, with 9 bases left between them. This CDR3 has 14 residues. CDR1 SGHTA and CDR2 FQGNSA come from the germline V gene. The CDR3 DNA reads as TGTGCCAGCAGCTCGTCACAGGGCACAGATACGCAGTATTTT. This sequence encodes CASSSSQGTDTQYF.

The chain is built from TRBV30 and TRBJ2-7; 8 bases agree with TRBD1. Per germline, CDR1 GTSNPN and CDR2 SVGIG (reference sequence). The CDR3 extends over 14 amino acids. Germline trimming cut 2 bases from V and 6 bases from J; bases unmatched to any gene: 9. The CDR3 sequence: CAWSLQGAKAEQYF. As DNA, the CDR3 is TGTGCCTGGAGTCTTCAGGGGGCGAAGGCCGAGCAGTACTTC.

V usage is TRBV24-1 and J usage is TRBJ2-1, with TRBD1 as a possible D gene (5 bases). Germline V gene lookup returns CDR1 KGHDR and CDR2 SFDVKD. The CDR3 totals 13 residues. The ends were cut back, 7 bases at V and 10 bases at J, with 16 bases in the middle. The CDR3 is CATRMGPAGEQFF. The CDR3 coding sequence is TGTGCCACCAGGATGGGGCCAGCAGGCGAGCAGTTCTTC.

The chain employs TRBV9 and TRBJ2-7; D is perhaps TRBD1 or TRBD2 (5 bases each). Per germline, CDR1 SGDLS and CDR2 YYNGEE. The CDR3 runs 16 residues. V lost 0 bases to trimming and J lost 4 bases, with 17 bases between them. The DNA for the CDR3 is TGTGCCAGCAGCGTAGCCGGGGCGCAGGATCTTTACGAGCAGTACTTC. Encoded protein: CASSVAGAQDLYEQYF. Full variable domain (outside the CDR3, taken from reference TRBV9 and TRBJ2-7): DSGVTQTPKHLITATGQRVTLRCSPRSGDLSVYWYQQSLDQGLQFLIQYYNGEERAKGNILERFSAQQFPDLHSELNLSSLELGDSALYFCASSVAGAQDLYEQYFGPGTRLTVT.